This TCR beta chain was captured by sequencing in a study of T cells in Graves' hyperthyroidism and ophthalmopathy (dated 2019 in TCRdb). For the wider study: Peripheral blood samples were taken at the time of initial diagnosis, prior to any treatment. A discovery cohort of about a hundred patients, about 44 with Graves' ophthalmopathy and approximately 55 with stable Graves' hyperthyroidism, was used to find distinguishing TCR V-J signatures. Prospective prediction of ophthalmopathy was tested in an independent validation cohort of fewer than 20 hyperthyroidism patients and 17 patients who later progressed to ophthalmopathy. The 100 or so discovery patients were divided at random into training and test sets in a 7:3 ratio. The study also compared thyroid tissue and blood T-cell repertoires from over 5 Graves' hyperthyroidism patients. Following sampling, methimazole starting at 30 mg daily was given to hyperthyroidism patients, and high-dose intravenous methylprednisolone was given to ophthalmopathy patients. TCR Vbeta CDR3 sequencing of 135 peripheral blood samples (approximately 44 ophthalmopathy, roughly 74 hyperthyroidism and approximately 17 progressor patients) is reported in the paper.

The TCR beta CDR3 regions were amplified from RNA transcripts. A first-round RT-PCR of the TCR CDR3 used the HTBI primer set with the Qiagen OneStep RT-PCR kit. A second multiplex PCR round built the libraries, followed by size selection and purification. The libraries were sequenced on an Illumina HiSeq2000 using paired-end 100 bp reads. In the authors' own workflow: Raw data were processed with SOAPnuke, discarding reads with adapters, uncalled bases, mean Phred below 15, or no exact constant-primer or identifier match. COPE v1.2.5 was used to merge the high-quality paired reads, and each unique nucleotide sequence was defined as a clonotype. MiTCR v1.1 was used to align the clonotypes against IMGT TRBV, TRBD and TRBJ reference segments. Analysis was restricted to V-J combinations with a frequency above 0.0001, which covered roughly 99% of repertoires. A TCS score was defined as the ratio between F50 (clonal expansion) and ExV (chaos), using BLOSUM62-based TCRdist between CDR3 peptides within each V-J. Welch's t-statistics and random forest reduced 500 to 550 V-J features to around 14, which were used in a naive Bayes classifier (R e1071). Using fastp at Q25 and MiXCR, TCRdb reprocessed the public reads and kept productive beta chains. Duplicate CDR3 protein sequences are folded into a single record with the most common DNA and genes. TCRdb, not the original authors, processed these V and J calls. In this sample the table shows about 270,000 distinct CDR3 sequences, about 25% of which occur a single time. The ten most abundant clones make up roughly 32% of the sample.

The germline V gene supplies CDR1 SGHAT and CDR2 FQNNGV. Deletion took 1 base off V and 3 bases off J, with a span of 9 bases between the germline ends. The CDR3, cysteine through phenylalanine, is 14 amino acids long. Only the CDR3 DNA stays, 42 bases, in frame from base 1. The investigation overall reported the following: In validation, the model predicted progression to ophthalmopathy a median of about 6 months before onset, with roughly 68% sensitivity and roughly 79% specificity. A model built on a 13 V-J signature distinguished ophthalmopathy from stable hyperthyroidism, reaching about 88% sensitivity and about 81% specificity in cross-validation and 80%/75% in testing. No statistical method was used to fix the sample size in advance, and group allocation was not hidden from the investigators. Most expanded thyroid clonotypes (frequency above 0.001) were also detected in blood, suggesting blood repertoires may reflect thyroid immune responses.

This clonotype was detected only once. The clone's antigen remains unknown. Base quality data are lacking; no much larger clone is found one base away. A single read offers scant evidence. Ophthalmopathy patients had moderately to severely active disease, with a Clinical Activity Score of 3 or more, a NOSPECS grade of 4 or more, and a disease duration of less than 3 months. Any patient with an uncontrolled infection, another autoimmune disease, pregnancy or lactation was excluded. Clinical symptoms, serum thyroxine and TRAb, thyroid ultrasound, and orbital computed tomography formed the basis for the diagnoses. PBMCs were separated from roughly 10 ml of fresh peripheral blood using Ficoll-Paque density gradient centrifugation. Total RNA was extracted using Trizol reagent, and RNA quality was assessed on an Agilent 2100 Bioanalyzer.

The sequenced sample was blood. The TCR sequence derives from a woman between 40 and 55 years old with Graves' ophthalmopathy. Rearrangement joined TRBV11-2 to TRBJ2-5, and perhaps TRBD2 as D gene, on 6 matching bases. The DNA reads TGTGCCAGCAGCTTAGGGCCGGGGGAAGAGACCCAGTACTTC. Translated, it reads CASSLGPGEETQYF.